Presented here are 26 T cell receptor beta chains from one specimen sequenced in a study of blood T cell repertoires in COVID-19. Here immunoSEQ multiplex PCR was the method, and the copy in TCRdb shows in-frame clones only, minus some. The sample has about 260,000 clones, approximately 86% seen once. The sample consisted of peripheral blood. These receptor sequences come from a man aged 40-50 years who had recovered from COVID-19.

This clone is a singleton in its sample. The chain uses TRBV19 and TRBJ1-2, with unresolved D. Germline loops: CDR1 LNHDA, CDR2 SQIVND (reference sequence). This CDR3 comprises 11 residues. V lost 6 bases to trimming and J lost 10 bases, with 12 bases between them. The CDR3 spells CASSPGQLYTF. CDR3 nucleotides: TGTGCCAGTAGCCCGGGTCAGCTCTACACCTTC.

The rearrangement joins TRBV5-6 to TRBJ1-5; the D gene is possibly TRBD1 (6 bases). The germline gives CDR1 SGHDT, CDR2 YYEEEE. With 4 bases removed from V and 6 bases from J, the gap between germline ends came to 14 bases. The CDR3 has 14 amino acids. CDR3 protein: CASSRSGDTQPQHF. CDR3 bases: TGTGCCAGCAGCCGGTCAGGGGATACTCAGCCCCAGCATTTT.

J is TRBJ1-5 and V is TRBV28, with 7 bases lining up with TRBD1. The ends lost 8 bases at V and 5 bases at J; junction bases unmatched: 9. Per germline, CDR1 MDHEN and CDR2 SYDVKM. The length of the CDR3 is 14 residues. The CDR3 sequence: CASLGQVKYQPQHF. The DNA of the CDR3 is TGTGCCAGCCTCGGACAGGTGAAATATCAGCCCCAGCATTTT.

The CDR3 nucleotides are TGTGCCAGCAGCTTAAACCCCCAGGGGCGGTTGGGTAATGAGCAGTTCTTC. Its translation: CASSLNPQGRLGNEQFF. The rearrangement links TRBV7-3 to TRBJ2-1; a weak D match, TRBD1 (6 bases). CDR1 is SGHTA, CDR2 FQGTGA, per germline. Trimming took 1 base from V and 7 from J, leaving 20 bases between them. The CDR3 runs to 17 residues.

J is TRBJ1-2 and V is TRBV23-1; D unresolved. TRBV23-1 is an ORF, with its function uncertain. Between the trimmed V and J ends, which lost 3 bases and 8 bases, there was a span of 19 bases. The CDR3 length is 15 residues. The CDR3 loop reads CASSHHSGRFYGYTF. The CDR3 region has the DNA TGCGCCAGCAGTCATCACTCGGGAAGGTTCTACGGCTACACCTTC.

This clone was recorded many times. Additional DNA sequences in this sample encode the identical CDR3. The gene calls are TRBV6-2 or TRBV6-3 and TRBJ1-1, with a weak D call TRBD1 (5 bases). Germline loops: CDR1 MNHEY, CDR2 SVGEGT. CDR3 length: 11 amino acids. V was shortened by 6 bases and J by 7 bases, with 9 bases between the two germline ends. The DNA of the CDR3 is TGTGCCAGCAGCCCGGGACTTGAAGCTTTCTTT. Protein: CASSPGLEAFF.

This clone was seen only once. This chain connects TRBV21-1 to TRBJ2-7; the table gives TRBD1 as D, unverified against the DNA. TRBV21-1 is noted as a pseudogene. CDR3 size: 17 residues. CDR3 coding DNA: TGTGCCAGCAGCAAAGAGCGGACAGGGGTTAGATCACACGAGCAGTACTTC. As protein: CASSKERTGVRSHEQYF.

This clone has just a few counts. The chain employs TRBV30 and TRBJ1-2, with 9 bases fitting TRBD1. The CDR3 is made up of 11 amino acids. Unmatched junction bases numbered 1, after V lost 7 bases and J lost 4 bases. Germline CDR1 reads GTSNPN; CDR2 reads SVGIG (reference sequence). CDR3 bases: TGTGCCTCGGGACAGGGCTATGGCTACACCTTC. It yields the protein CASGQGYGYTF.

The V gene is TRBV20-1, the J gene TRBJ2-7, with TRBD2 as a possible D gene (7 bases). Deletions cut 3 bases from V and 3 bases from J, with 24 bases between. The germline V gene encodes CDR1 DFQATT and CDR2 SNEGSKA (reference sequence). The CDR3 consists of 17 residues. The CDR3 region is CSASRGAASGLHYEQYF. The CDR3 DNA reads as TGCAGTGCTAGTAGGGGGGCGGCTAGCGGACTGCACTACGAGCAGTACTTC.

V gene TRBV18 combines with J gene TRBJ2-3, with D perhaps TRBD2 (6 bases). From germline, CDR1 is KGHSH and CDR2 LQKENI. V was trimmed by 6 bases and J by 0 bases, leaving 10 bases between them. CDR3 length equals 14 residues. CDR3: CASSRRESTDTQYF. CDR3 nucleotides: TGTGCCAGCTCTAGGAGGGAAAGCACAGATACGCAGTATTTT.

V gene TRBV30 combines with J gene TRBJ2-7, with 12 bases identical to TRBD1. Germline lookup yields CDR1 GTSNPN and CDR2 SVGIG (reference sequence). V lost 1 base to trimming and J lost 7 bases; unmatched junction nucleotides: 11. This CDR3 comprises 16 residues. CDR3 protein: CAWSGIAGQGAREQYF. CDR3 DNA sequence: TGTGCCTGGAGTGGGATCGCGGGACAGGGGGCGAGAGAGCAGTACTTC.

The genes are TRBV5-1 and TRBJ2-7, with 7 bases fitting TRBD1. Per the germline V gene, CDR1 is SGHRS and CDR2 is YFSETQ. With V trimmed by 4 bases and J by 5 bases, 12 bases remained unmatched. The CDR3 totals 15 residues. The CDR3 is CASSLGQEFAHEQYF. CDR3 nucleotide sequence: TGCGCCAGCAGCCTCGGACAGGAGTTCGCCCACGAGCAGTACTTC. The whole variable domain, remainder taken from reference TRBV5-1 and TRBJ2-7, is KAGVTQTPRYLIKTRGQQVTLSCSPISGHRSVSWYQQTPGQGLQFLFEYFSETQRNKGNFPGRFSGRQFSNSRSEMNVSTLELGDSALYLCASSLGQEFAHEQYFGPGTRLTVT.

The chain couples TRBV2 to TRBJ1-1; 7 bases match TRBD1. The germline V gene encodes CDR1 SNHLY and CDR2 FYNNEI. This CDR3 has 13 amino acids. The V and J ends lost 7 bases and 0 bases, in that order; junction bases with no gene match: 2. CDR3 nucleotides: TGTGCCAGCAACCAGGGGGTGAACACTGAAGCTTTCTTT. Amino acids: CASNQGVNTEAFF. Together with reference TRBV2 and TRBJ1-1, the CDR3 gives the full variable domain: EPEVTQTPSHQVTQMGQEVILRCVPISNHLYFYWYRQILGQKVEFLVSFYNNEISEKSEIFDDQFSVERPDGSNFTLKIRSTKLEDSAMYFCASNQGVNTEAFFGQGTRLTVV.

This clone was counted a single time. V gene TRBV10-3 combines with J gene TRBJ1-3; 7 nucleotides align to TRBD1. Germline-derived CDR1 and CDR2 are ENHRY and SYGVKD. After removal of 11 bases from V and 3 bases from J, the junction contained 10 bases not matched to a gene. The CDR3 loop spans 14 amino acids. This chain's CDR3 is CASRNRGDGNTIYF. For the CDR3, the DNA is TGTGCCTCGCGCAACAGGGGAGATGGAAACACCATATATTTT.

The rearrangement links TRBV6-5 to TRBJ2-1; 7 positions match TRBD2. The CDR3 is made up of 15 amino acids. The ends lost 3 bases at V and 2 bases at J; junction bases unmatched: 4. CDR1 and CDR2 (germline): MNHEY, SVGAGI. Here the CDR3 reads CASSYRGVPYNEQFF. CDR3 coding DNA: TGTGCCAGCAGTTATCGGGGGGTTCCCTACAATGAGCAGTTCTTC.

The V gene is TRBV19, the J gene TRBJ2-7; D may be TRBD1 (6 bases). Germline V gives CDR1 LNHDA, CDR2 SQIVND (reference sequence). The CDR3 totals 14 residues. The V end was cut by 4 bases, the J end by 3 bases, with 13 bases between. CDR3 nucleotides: TGTGCCAGTAGTACAGGGGAAATTCTCTACGAGCAGTACTTC. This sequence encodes CASSTGEILYEQYF.

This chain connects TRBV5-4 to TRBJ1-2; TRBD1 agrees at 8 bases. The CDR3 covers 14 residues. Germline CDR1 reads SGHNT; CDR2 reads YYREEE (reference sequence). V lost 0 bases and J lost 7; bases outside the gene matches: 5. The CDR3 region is CASSLGGTGLGYTF. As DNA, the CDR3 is TGTGCCAGCAGCTTGGGTGGGACAGGACTTGGCTACACCTTC.

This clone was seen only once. CDR3 residues: CASSLYVGAATTDTQYF. In DNA form, the CDR3 reads TGTGCCAGCAGTTTATATGTGGGGGCGGCTACGACTGATACGCAGTATTTT. The rearrangement joins TRBV27 to TRBJ2-3; tentatively, D is TRBD1 (6 bases). The CDR3 covers 17 residues. Germline V gives CDR1 MNHEY, CDR2 SMNVEV (reference sequence). V lost 1 base to trimming and J lost 6 bases, with 20 bases between them.

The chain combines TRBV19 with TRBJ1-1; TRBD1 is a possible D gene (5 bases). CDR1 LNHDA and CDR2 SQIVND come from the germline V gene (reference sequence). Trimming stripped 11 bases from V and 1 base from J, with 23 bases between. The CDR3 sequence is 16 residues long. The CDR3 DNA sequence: TGTGCCTCCCTTGTTGCAGGGTCGTATCGGAACACTGAAGCTTTCTTT. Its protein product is CASLVAGSYRNTEAFF.

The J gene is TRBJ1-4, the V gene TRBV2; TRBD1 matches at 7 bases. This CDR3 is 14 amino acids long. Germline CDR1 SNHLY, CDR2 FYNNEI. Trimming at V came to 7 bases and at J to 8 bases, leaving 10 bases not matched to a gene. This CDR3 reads CASNDQGVWEKLFF. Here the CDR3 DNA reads TGTGCCAGCAACGATCAGGGGGTTTGGGAAAAACTGTTTTTT. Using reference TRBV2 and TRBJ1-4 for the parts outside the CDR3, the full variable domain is EPEVTQTPSHQVTQMGQEVILRCVPISNHLYFYWYRQILGQKVEFLVSFYNNEISEKSEIFDDQFSVERPDGSNFTLKIRSTKLEDSAMYFCASNDQGVWEKLFFGSGTQLSVL.

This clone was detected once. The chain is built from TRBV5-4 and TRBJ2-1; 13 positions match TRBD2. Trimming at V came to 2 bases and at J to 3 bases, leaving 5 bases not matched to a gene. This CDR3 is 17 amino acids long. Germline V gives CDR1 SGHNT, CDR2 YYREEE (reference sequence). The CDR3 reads CASSFSRTSGSYNEQFF. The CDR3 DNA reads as TGTGCCAGCAGCTTTTCCCGGACTAGCGGGAGCTACAATGAGCAGTTCTTC.

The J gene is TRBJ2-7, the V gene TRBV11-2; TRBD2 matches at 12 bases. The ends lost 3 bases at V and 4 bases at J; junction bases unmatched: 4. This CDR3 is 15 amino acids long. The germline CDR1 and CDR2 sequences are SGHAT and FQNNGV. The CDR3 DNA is TGTGCCAGCAGCTTGACTAGCGGGAGTACGTACGAGCAGTACTTC. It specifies CASSLTSGSTYEQYF.

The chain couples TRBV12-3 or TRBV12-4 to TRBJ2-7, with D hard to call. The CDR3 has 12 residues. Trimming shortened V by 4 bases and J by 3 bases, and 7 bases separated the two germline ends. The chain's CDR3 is CASSSIFYEQYF. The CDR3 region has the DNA TGTGCCAGCAGTTCCATTTTCTACGAGCAGTACTTC.

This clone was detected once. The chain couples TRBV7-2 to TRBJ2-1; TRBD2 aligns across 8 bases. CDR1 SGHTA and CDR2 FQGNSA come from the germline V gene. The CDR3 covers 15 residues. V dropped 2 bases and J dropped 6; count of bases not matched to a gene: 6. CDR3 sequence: CASSLYVSGANEQFF. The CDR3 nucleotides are TGTGCCAGCAGCTTATACGTTAGCGGGGCCAATGAGCAGTTCTTC. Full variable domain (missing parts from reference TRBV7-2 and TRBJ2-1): GAGVSQSPSNKVTEKGKDVELRCDPISGHTALYWYRQSLGQGLEFLIYFQGNSAPDKSGLPSDRFSAERTGGSVSTLTIQRTQQEDSAVYLCASSLYVSGANEQFFGPGTRLTVL.

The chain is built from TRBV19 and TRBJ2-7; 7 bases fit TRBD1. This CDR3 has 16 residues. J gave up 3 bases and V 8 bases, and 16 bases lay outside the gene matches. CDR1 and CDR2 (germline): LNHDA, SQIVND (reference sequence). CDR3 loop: CASPLDRSFLGYEQYF. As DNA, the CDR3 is TGTGCCAGTCCCCTGGACAGGTCGTTTCTAGGCTACGAGCAGTACTTC.

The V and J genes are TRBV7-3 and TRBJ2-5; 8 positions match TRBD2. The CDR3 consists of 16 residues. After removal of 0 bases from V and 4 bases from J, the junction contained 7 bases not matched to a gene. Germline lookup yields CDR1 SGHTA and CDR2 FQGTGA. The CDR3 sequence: CASSLTAGGRGETQYF. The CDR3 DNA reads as TGTGCCAGCAGCTTAACGGCGGGAGGAAGGGGAGAGACCCAGTACTTC.